This TCR beta chain was identified during a study of spatial heterogeneity in lung cancer. Study background: Consistently, beta-chain sequences turned up in larger numbers than alpha-chain sequences did. Each unique TCR and UMI combination was seen more than ten times on average in raw reads. Notes on the study in general: It was found that expanded intratumoral alpha and beta TCR counts tracked tumor mutation counts.

TCRdb ran MiXCR on the 5' RACE reads and lists one entry per CDR3 protein. The sample lists 100,000 or so distinct CDR3 sequences, under 4.5% occurring once. V was cut by 6 bases and J by 6 bases, with 6 bases left in between. This CDR3 spans 12 amino acids. The germline gives CDR1 MDHEN, CDR2 SYDVKM. Note on this clonotype: Its cognate antigen is unknown.

Described time point: sample taken at primary tumor resection. No cells were sorted before sequencing. The whole RNA sequenced was extracted from tumor, nontumor lung or frozen PBMC. The starting material was lung tumor tissue, obtained at surgery. This clonotype was sampled from a male donor with early-stage non-small cell lung cancer. The rearrangement links TRBV28 to TRBJ1-6; D remains unclear. The CDR3 loop reads CASRGSNSPLHF. The CDR3 DNA sequence: TGTGCCAGCAGAGGTTCTAATTCACCCCTCCACTTT. The whole variable domain, filled in from reference TRBV28 and TRBJ1-6, reads DVKVTQSSRYLVKRTGEKVFLECVQDMDHENMFWYRQDPGLGLRLIYFSYDVKMKEKGDIPEGYSVSREKKERFSLILESASTNQTSMYLCASRGSNSPLHFGNGTRLTVT.